The 10 T cell receptor beta chains below all came from one sample that was sequenced in a study of blood T cell repertoires in COVID-19. Repertoires were generated with immunoSEQ multiplex PCR, while TCRdb's copy carries only in-frame clones and drops some. In the table there are roughly 200,000 clones, less than 95% of which are singletons. The sample consisted of peripheral blood. The origin of the receptors is a man aged 25 to 40 with COVID-19, enrolled during active disease.

The rearrangement uses TRBV30 and TRBJ1-6, with 8 bases aligning to TRBD1. V lost 8 bases, J lost 7 bases, and 7 bases stayed unmatched. There are 13 residues in the CDR3. CDR1 is GTSNPN, CDR2 SVGIG, per germline (reference sequence). As DNA, the CDR3 is TGTGCCAACTCCGGGACAGGCAATTCACCCCTCCACTTT. Amino acids: CANSGTGNSPLHF.

The chain is built from TRBV19 and TRBJ2-3; D might be TRBD2 (5 bases). CDR1 LNHDA and CDR2 SQIVND come from the germline V gene (reference sequence). Trimming removed 3 bases from V and 2 bases from J, with 12 bases in between. The CDR3 consists of 15 residues. DNA for the CDR3: TGTGCCAGTAGTATTGAGCGGAGAGTCACAGATACGCAGTATTTT. Its translation: CASSIERRVTDTQYF.

This chain joins TRBV18 and TRBJ1-1; D is possibly TRBD1 (6 bases). CDR3 size: 14 residues. Trimming cost V 6 bases and J 4 bases, with 15 bases left between them. Germline V gene sequence: CDR1 KGHSH, CDR2 LQKENI. CDR3 amino acids: CASSPVRGGTEAFF. DNA of the CDR3: TGTGCCAGCTCGCCCGTCAGGGGCGGCACTGAAGCTTTCTTT.

This rearrangement joins TRBV5-1 to TRBJ1-2, with 11 bases that match TRBD1. The CDR3 sequence is 15 residues long. V shed 0 bases, J shed 7 bases, and the junction held 5 bases outside the gene matches. Germline V gene lookup returns CDR1 SGHRS and CDR2 YFSETQ. Here the CDR3 DNA reads TGCGCCAGCAGCTTGGACGGACAGGGGGCGGGTGGCTACACCTTC. Amino acid sequence: CASSLDGQGAGGYTF.

The chain has TRBV9 and TRBJ2-7, with a possible D match to TRBD2 (6 bases). V dropped 0 bases and J dropped 6 bases, with 10 bases sitting between them. The CDR3 contains 13 residues. Germline V CDR1 and CDR2: SGDLS, YYNGEE. Here the CDR3 DNA reads TGTGCCAGCAGCGTAGTGGTGGGGGGCGAGCAGTACTTC. It yields the protein CASSVVVGGEQYF.

This sequence joins TRBV12-3 or TRBV12-4 and TRBJ1-2; tentatively, D is TRBD1 (5 bases). V lost 3 bases, J lost 8 bases, and 10 bases lay in between. CDR3 size: 12 residues. The CDR3 DNA reads TGTGCCAGCAGTTTCGGGGGTCAGGGCTACACCTTC. Protein product: CASSFGGQGYTF.

The V call is TRBV28, the J call TRBJ2-3; TRBD2 aligns across 7 bases. The V segment lost 6 bases and the J segment 2 bases; nucleotides outside the gene matches: 5. This CDR3 has 14 residues. Looked up from germline, CDR1 is MDHEN and CDR2 is SYDVKM. The CDR3 spells CASRTGTNTDTQYF. CDR3 coding DNA: TGTGCCAGCAGAACTGGGACTAACACAGATACGCAGTATTTT.

The rearrangement joins TRBV11-2 to TRBJ2-7, with 9 bases aligning to TRBD1. The V and J ends lost 1 base and 6 bases, in that order; junction bases with no gene match: 7. Germline V gives CDR1 SGHAT, CDR2 FQNNGV. The CDR3 extends over 15 amino acids. The CDR3 nucleotides are TGTGCCAGCAGCTTAGTCCGGGGGACAGGGCTCGAGCAGTACTTC. Its translation: CASSLVRGTGLEQYF.

The chain has TRBV5-1 and TRBJ1-6, with TRBD1 matching 7 bases. In germline, CDR1 is SGHRS, CDR2 YFSETQ. V shed 0 bases, J shed 2 bases, and the junction held 2 bases outside the gene matches. This CDR3 has 16 amino acids. CDR3 in DNA: TGCGCCAGCAGCTTGGCGGGACAGACCTATAATTCACCCCTCCACTTT. This sequence encodes CASSLAGQTYNSPLHF. Combining the CDR3 with reference TRBV5-1 and TRBJ1-6 gives the whole variable domain KAGVTQTPRYLIKTRGQQVTLSCSPISGHRSVSWYQQTPGQGLQFLFEYFSETQRNKGNFPGRFSGRQFSNSRSEMNVSTLELGDSALYLCASSLAGQTYNSPLHFGNGTRLTVT.

The chain couples TRBV6-5 to TRBJ1-2; 7 positions match TRBD1. The CDR3 spans 13 residues. Per germline, CDR1 MNHEY and CDR2 SVGAGI. V lost 6 bases to trimming and J lost 6 bases; unmatched junction nucleotides: 7. Here the CDR3 reads CASREGAWDGYTF. The CDR3 DNA follows: TGTGCCAGCAGGGAGGGGGCCTGGGATGGCTACACCTTC.